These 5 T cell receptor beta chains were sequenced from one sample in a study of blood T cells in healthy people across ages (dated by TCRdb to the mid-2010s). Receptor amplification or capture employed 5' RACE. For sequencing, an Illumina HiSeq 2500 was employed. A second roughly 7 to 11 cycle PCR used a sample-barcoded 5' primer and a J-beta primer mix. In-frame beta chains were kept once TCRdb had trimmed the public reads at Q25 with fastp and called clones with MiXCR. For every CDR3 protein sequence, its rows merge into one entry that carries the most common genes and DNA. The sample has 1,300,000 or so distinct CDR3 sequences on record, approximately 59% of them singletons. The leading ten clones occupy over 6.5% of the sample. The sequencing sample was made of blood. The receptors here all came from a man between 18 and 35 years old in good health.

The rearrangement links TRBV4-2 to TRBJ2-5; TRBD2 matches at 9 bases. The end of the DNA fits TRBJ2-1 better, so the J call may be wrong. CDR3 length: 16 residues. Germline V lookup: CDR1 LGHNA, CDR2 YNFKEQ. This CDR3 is CASSAIAGATYNEQFF. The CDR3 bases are TGTGCCAGCAGCGCAATAGCGGGGGCGACATATAATGAGCAGTTCTTC.

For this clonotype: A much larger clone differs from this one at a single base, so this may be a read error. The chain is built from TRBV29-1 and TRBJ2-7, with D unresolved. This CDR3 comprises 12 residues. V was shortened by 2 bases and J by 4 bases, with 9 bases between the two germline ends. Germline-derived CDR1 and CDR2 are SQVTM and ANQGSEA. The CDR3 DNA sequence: TGCAGCGTTGAAACCGACGGGTACGAGCAGTACTTC. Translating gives CSVETDGYEQYF.

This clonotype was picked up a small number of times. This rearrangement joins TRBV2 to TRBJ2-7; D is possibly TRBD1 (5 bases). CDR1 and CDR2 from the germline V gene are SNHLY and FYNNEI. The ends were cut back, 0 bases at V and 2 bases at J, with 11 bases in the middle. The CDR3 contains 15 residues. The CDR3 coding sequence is TGTGCCAGCAGTGAAGCAAAGGGGATGACCTACGAGCAGTACTTC. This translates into CASSEAKGMTYEQYF.

The CDR3 reads CASSPPGQDSYTQYF. The CDR3 DNA reads TGTGCCAGCAGTCCCCCGGGACAGGATTCTTATACGCAGTATTTT. The rearrangement uses TRBV6-5 and TRBJ2-3, with 8 nucleotides matching TRBD1. Per the germline V gene, CDR1 is MNHEY and CDR2 is SVGAGI. The CDR3 is 15 amino acids. V gave up 5 bases and J gave up 7 bases; unmatched junction bases: 11.

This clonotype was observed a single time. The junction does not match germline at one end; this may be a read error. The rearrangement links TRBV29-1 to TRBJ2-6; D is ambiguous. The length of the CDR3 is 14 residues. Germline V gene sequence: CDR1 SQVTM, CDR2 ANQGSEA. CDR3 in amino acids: CSVSWSSGTNVLTF. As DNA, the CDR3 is TGCAGCGTATCCTGGAGCTCTGGGACCAACGTCCTGACTTTC. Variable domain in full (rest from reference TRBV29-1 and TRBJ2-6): SAVISQKPSRDICQRGTSLTIQCQVDSQVTMMFWYRQQPGQSLTLIATANQGSEATYESGFVIDKFPISRPNLTFSTLTVSNMSPEDSSIYLCSVSWSSGTNVLTFGAGSRLTVL.